These T cell receptor beta chains were read from a single sample in a study of blood T cell repertoires in COVID-19. Profiling relied on immunoSEQ multiplex PCR, and the TCRdb table lists in-frame clones only, not all of them. The data show about 230,000 clones, around 90% seen once. Sequencing was performed on peripheral blood. These receptors originate from a woman younger than 30 who had recovered from COVID-19. CDR3s include the opening cysteine and the closing phenylalanine or tryptophan. The order of the fields is V gene, clone size, D gene, J gene, CDR3 protein, CDR3 DNA. The D gene is left open where the match is weak. The size entry is marked missing in some rows and otherwise reads once, few, many or a size class.

>TRBV6-4|.|.|TRBJ1-5
CASRRYQPQHF
TGTGCTAGCAGACGGTATCAGCCCCAGCATTTT
>TRBV5-8|.|.|TRBJ2-7
CASSRKGVLSSYEQYF
TGTGCCAGCAGTCGGAAGGGGGTCCTCAGCTCCTACGAGCAGTACTTC
>TRBV7-9|once|.|TRBJ1-2
CASSLVQQTDYGYTF
TGTGCCAGCAGCTTAGTCCAACAAACCGACTATGGCTACACCTTC
>TRBV6-2/TRBV6-3|few|.|TRBJ1-5
CASSYSGGNQPQHF
TGTGCCAGCAGTTACTCAGGGGGCAATCAGCCCCAGCATTTT
>TRBV19|.|.|TRBJ2-2
CASSIGWASTGELFF
TGTGCCAGTAGTATTGGGTGGGCGAGTACCGGGGAGCTGTTTTTT
>TRBV29-1|.|TRBD1|TRBJ1-1
CSVGQGLYTEAFF
TGCAGCGTAGGACAGGGGCTTTACACTGAAGCTTTCTTT
>TRBV29-1|.|TRBD2|TRBJ2-3
CSVVKGGPTDTQYF
TGCAGCGTTGTGAAGGGAGGGCCCACAGATACGCAGTATTTT
>TRBV19|once|TRBD1|TRBJ2-6
CASSMEGGVSGANVLTF
TGTGCCAGTAGTATGGAAGGGGGCGTTTCTGGGGCCAACGTCCTGACTTTC
>TRBV2|.|TRBD1|TRBJ1-5
CASSVTGDQPQHF
TGTGCCAGCAGTGTCACAGGGGATCAGCCCCAGCATTTT
>TRBV9|.|.|TRBJ1-4
CASSVDGGRNEKLFF
TGTGCCAGCAGCGTAGACGGGGGACGCAATGAAAAACTGTTTTTT
>TRBV11-2|.|.|TRBJ2-3
CASSLGRGDTQYF
TGTGCCAGCAGCTTAGGACGGGGGGATACGCAGTATTTT
>TRBV23-1|.|.|TRBJ1-3
CASSQSLGTGNTIYF
TGCGCCAGCAGTCAATCGCTAGGGACAGGAAACACCATATATTTT
>TRBV18|.|TRBD1|TRBJ2-3
CASSLLGQGAADTQYF
TGTGCCAGCTCCCTTTTAGGACAGGGGGCCGCAGATACGCAGTATTTT
>TRBV5-6|.|.|TRBJ2-2
CASSLATNTGELFF
TGTGCCAGCAGCTTAGCGACGAACACCGGGGAGCTGTTTTTT
>TRBV9|.|TRBD2|TRBJ2-1
CASRNSSGIAPPLTEFF
TGTGCCAGCAGAAACTCTAGCGGGATTGCCCCCCCACTGACGGAGTTCTTC
>TRBV7-2|.|TRBD1|TRBJ1-5
CASSLVGTGAQPQHF
TGTGCCAGCAGCTTAGTTGGGACAGGGGCCCAGCCCCAGCATTTT
>TRBV14|.|TRBD1|TRBJ1-2
CASSLPGGYGYTF
TGTGCCAGCAGCTTACCAGGGGGCTATGGCTACACCTTC
>TRBV30|.|.|TRBJ1-5
CAWSVPGDYWNQPQHF
TGTGCCTGGAGTGTACCAGGGGACTACTGGAATCAGCCCCAGCATTTT
>TRBV7-3|.|.|TRBJ2-6
CASSSPGANVLTF
TGTGCCAGCAGCTCCCCGGGGGCCAACGTCCTGACTTTC
>TRBV9|.|.|TRBJ1-2
CASSLSGDNYGYTF
TGTGCCAGCAGCCTCAGTGGAGATAACTATGGCTACACCTTC
>TRBV30|.|TRBD2|TRBJ2-3
CAWSEAGGRGTQYF
TGTGCCTGGAGCGAAGCGGGAGGTCGCGGCACGCAGTATTTT
>TRBV4-1|.|.|TRBJ1-1
CASSQDSRDIPEAFF
TGCGCCAGCAGCCAAGATAGTCGGGACATCCCTGAAGCTTTCTTT
>TRBV5-6|.|TRBD2|TRBJ2-7
CASSFGLAGASYEQYF
TGTGCCAGCAGCTTCGGACTAGCGGGAGCGTCCTACGAGCAGTACTTC
>TRBV3-1/TRBV3-2|.|.|TRBJ1-1
CASSQTGEAFF
TGTGCCAGCAGCCAAACAGGGGAAGCTTTCTTT
>TRBV27|.|.|TRBJ1-4
CASSWQGQGEKLFF
TGTGCCAGCAGTTGGCAAGGGCAGGGTGAAAAACTGTTTTTT
>TRBV7-2|.|.|TRBJ2-7
CASSPLANPYEQYF
TGTGCCAGCAGTCCCCTAGCGAATCCCTACGAGCAGTACTTC
>TRBV6-5|once|.|TRBJ1-2
CASSITGLDYGYTF
TGTGCCAGCAGCATAACAGGGTTGGACTATGGCTACACCTTC
>TRBV30|.|.|TRBJ1-3
CAWSVAPPGNTIYF
TGTGCCTGGAGTGTAGCCCCCCCCGGAAACACCATATATTTT
>TRBV18|.|.|TRBJ1-2
CASSPRNPGAVDYGYTF
TGTGCCAGCTCACCCCGGAATCCAGGGGCTGTCGACTATGGCTACACCTTC
>TRBV12-3/TRBV12-4|.|.|TRBJ2-1
CASSFRVNEQFF
TGTGCCAGCAGTTTCAGGGTAAATGAGCAGTTCTTC
>TRBV3-1/TRBV3-2|.|TRBD1|TRBJ2-1
CASSPDRGRRLAYNEQFF
TGTGCCAGCAGCCCTGACAGGGGTAGGCGACTAGCCTACAATGAGCAGTTCTTC
>TRBV18|.|TRBD1|TRBJ2-7
CTSSPASVLWDRDDYEQYF
TGTACCAGCTCACCAGCCAGCGTCTTGTGGGACAGGGACGACTACGAGCAGTACTTC
>TRBV12-3/TRBV12-4|.|.|TRBJ1-1
CASSPGGNTEAFF
TGTGCCAGCAGCCCCGGTGGTAACACTGAAGCTTTCTTT
>TRBV5-1|.|.|TRBJ1-1
CASSLVQGNTEAFF
TGCGCCAGCAGCTTGGTCCAGGGGAACACTGAAGCTTTCTTT
>TRBV7-2|.|.|TRBJ1-2
CASSLSSGILNYGYTF
TGTGCCAGCAGCCTGAGCTCAGGGATTCTTAACTATGGCTACACCTTC
>TRBV19|.|TRBD1|TRBJ1-5
CASRDRGNQPQHF
TGTGCCAGTAGAGACAGGGGCAATCAGCCCCAGCATTTT
>TRBV4-1|.|.|TRBJ1-6
CASSQDDGANSPLHF
TGCGCCAGCAGCCAAGATGATGGGGCGAATTCACCCCTCCACTTT
>TRBV15|.|TRBD1|TRBJ1-4
CATSFTRQGNEKLFF
TGTGCCACCAGCTTCACGAGACAGGGTAATGAAAAACTGTTTTTT
>TRBV11-2|once|.|TRBJ2-1
CASTPSLAYNEQFF
TGTGCCAGCACCCCTTCCCTAGCGTACAATGAGCAGTTCTTC
>TRBV7-3|.|.|TRBJ2-1
CASRSQEGEQFF
TGTGCCAGCAGATCTCAGGAGGGTGAGCAGTTCTTC
>TRBV13|.|.|TRBJ2-7
CASSLGGSSYEQYF
TGTGCCAGCAGCTTAGGGGGGAGCTCCTACGAGCAGTACTTC
>TRBV19|.|.|TRBJ1-3
CASSISGRGNTIYF
TGTGCCAGTAGTATATCCGGGAGAGGAAACACCATATATTTT
>TRBV6-2/TRBV6-3|.|.|TRBJ1-2
CASSIRQTANYGYTF
TGTGCCAGCAGCATCAGACAGACCGCTAACTATGGCTACACCTTC
>TRBV5-1|.|.|TRBJ2-5
CASSLDIETQYF
TGCGCCAGCAGCTTGGACATTGAGACCCAGTACTTC
>TRBV30|.|TRBD2|TRBJ2-1
CASRLAGAYNEQFF
TGTGCCTCGAGACTAGCGGGAGCCTACAATGAGCAGTTCTTC
>TRBV5-1|.|TRBD2|TRBJ2-4
CASSYSSGNAKNIQYF
TGCGCCAGCAGCTACTCTAGCGGGAATGCCAAAAACATTCAGTACTTC
>TRBV7-2|.|.|TRBJ2-4
CASSLALWGVRRNIQYF
TGTGCCAGCAGCTTAGCCCTCTGGGGAGTACGTCGAAACATTCAGTACTTC
>TRBV2|.|TRBD2|TRBJ2-1
CANALAGGNNEQFF
TGTGCCAACGCGCTAGCGGGAGGGAACAATGAGCAGTTCTTC
>TRBV7-9|.|TRBD2|TRBJ2-1
CASSSSGLAGVEQFF
TGTGCCAGCAGCTCGTCGGGACTAGCGGGAGTTGAGCAGTTCTTC
>TRBV19|.|.|TRBJ1-1
CASSTGSSEAFF
TGTGCCAGTAGTACCGGGTCTTCTGAAGCTTTCTTT
>TRBV27|.|TRBD1|TRBJ2-3
CASSLGQDTDTQYF
TGTGCCAGCAGTCTCGGACAGGACACAGATACGCAGTATTTT